The next 32 T cell receptor beta chains were all read from a single sample in a study of CD8 T cells in Susac syndrome. A quantity of about 0.5 to 1 ug RNA underwent reverse transcription using random hexamers. TCRdb ran MiXCR on the immunoSEQ multiplex PCR reads and lists one entry per CDR3 protein. The data hold 300,000 to 350,000 distinct CDR3 sequences, with about 91% observed a single time. The material sequenced was CD4+ T cells from PBMCs. The receptors come from a human donor with multiple sclerosis.

The rearrangement uses TRBV7-2 and TRBJ2-7; D ambiguous. This CDR3 is 15 amino acids long. Per the germline V gene, CDR1 is SGHTA and CDR2 is FQGNSA. Deletions cut 1 base from V and 1 base from J, with 11 bases between. The CDR3 spells CASSLGATSSYEQYF. The CDR3 bases are TGTGCCAGCAGCTTAGGGGCTACTTCTTCCTACGAGCAGTACTTC. Using reference TRBV7-2 and TRBJ2-7 for the parts outside the CDR3, the full variable domain is GAGVSQSPSNKVTEKGKDVELRCDPISGHTALYWYRQSLGQGLEFLIYFQGNSAPDKSGLPSDRFSAERTGGSVSTLTIQRTQQEDSAVYLCASSLGATSSYEQYFGPGTRLTVT.

V and J are TRBV5-1 and TRBJ1-1, with TRBD1 as a possible D gene (5 bases). This CDR3 is built from 15 residues. V lost 0 bases, J lost 5 bases, and 14 bases lay in between. In germline, CDR1 is SGHRS, CDR2 YFSETQ. CDR3 bases: TGCGCCAGCAGCTTGGACGGGGGGGTATGGACTGAAGCTTTCTTT. This sequence encodes CASSLDGGVWTEAFF.

This sequence joins TRBV7-3 and TRBJ2-5; 7 positions agree with TRBD2. The CDR3 is made up of 16 amino acids. V lost 5 bases and J lost 5; bases outside the gene matches: 14. Germline lookup yields CDR1 SGHTA and CDR2 FQGTGA. The CDR3 protein is CASSNYGEAGVETQYF. The CDR3 DNA follows: TGTGCCAGCAGCAATTACGGGGAGGCGGGAGTCGAGACCCAGTACTTC.

V usage is TRBV7-9 and J usage is TRBJ1-1; D gene uncertain. CDR3 length: 13 amino acids. Germline V gene data show CDR1 as SEHNR and CDR2 as FQNEAQ (reference sequence). V dropped 1 base and J dropped 11 bases, with 14 bases sitting between them. The CDR3 DNA reads as TGTGCCAGCAGCTTAGGGCGGGCTAGAGATGCTTTCTTT. It specifies CASSLGRARDAFF.

The CDR3 DNA follows: TGTGCCAGCAGCTTAGTGGGGGTGGCCCAAGAGACCCAGTACTTC. Amino acid sequence: CASSLVGVAQETQYF. This chain connects TRBV7-3 to TRBJ2-5; either TRBD1 or TRBD2 may supply D (5 bases each). The germline gives CDR1 SGHTA, CDR2 FQGTGA. Trimming pared 2 bases from V and 1 base from J, leaving 11 bases between. The CDR3 extends over 15 amino acids.

This rearrangement joins TRBV5-1 to TRBJ1-1; D ambiguous. CDR1 and CDR2 (germline): SGHRS, YFSETQ. CDR3 length: 15 residues. Trimming shortened V by 0 bases and J by 1 base, and 10 bases separated the two germline ends. This CDR3 reads CASSLDPTENTEAFF. For the CDR3, the DNA is TGCGCCAGCAGCTTGGACCCGACCGAGAACACTGAAGCTTTCTTT.

The genes are TRBV19 and TRBJ1-3; D may be TRBD1 (5 bases). V was shortened by 7 bases and J by 4 bases, with 20 bases between the two germline ends. CDR1 LNHDA and CDR2 SQIVND come from the germline V gene (reference sequence). The length of the CDR3 is 16 residues. CDR3 residues: CASMPREDAPGNTIYF. Written as DNA, the CDR3 is TGTGCCAGTATGCCCAGGGAAGATGCTCCCGGAAACACCATATATTTT.

The rearrangement links TRBV6-2 or TRBV6-3 to TRBJ1-2, with 7 bases matching TRBD1. With 2 bases clipped from V and 0 bases from J, the junction kept 9 bases outside the gene matches. CDR3 size: 17 residues. The germline V gene has CDR1 MNHEY and CDR2 SVGEGT. CDR3 nucleotide sequence: TGTGCCAGCAGTTACCCAACTGACAGGGCGGCTAACTATGGCTACACCTTC. Its protein product is CASSYPTDRAANYGYTF.

The V call is TRBV3-1, the J call TRBJ1-1; possible D gene TRBD1, 5 bases. There are 14 residues in the CDR3. Germline V gives CDR1 LGHDT, CDR2 YNNKEL (reference sequence). V was trimmed by 1 base and J by 3 bases, leaving 9 bases between them. CDR3 loop: CASSQGQGHTEAFF. CDR3 coding DNA: TGTGCCAGCAGCCAAGGCCAGGGTCACACTGAAGCTTTCTTT.

The count of this clonotype is one. V and J are TRBV11-1 and TRBJ1-6; D gene unclear. There are 15 residues in the CDR3. V lost 5 bases to trimming and J lost 7 bases, with 15 bases between them. Germline V gene sequence: CDR1 SGHAT, CDR2 FQDESV (reference sequence). CDR3 sequence reads: CASSQSHRTNSPLHF. CDR3 in DNA: TGTGCCAGCAGCCAATCCCATAGAACGAATTCACCCCTCCACTTT. Combining the CDR3 with reference TRBV11-1 and TRBJ1-6 gives the whole variable domain EAEVAQSPRYKITEKSQAVAFWCDPISGHATLYWYRQILGQGPELLVQFQDESVVDDSQLPKDRFSAERLKGVDSTLKIQPAELGDSAMYLCASSQSHRTNSPLHFGNGTRLTVT.

V is TRBV20-1 and J is TRBJ2-7, with D maybe TRBD2 (5 bases). The CDR3 is 15 residues long. V lost 1 base, J lost 2 bases, and 15 bases lay in between. From germline, CDR1 is DFQATT and CDR2 SNEGSKA (reference sequence). The CDR3 DNA reads TGCAGTGCTAGAGTGGTGACGGAGGAACCCTACGAGCAGTACTTC. Protein: CSARVVTEEPYEQYF.

The gene calls are TRBV11-2 and TRBJ2-5; D gene uncertain. The V gene lost 4 bases and the J gene lost 5 bases, with 8 bases spanning the gap. The CDR3 has 12 residues. Germline values: CDR1 SGHAT, CDR2 FQNNGV. CDR3 in DNA: TGTGCCAGCAGCTCAACAAGGGAGACCCAGTACTTC. This translates into CASSSTRETQYF. The entire variable domain, with the rest obtained from reference TRBV11-2 and TRBJ2-5, is as follows: EAGVAQSPRYKIIEKRQSVAFWCNPISGHATLYWYQQILGQGPKLLIQFQNNGVVDDSQLPKDRFSAERLKGVDSTLKIQPAKLEDSAVYLCASSSTRETQYFGPGTRLLVL.

This clonotype came up once. In nucleotides, the CDR3 is TGTGCCAGCAGAAAAAGGGGGGAGCAGTTCTTC. This translates into CASRKRGEQFF. The J gene is TRBJ2-1, the V gene TRBV12-3 or TRBV12-4, with D possibly TRBD1 on 6 matching bases. The CDR3 is 11 residues long. Trimming left V 6 bases short and J 10 bases short, with 10 bases between.

V and J are TRBV13 and TRBJ2-1; weak D call: TRBD2 (7 bases). This CDR3 has 16 amino acids. Germline CDR1 and CDR2: PRHDT and FYEKMQ (reference sequence). Trimming pared 3 bases from V and 8 bases from J, leaving 20 bases between. The CDR3 region is CASSFGGAGVTHEQFF. Here the CDR3 DNA reads TGTGCCAGCAGCTTTGGGGGGGCGGGGGTTACCCATGAGCAGTTCTTC.

This chain links TRBV9 with TRBJ1-4; the D gene is possibly TRBD1 (6 bases). Germline V lookup: CDR1 SGDLS, CDR2 YYNGEE. V lost 4 bases and J lost 8, with 18 bases in between. The CDR3 totals 15 residues. CDR3 nucleotides: TGTGCCAGCAGCTTCAGCACAGGGTTGGACGAAAAACTGTTTTTT. This translates into CASSFSTGLDEKLFF.

V is TRBV12-3 or TRBV12-4 and J is TRBJ1-1; TRBD1 is a possible D gene (6 bases). Trimming pared 7 bases from V and 1 base from J, leaving 22 bases between. CDR3 size: 17 residues. CDR3 loop: CASKPRGLGGTNTEAFF. The CDR3 region has the DNA TGTGCCAGCAAGCCCCGGGGGCTAGGTGGTACGAACACTGAAGCTTTCTTT.

This chain joins TRBV6-2 or TRBV6-3 and TRBJ1-1; D unclear. This CDR3 contains 13 residues. Trimming cost V 2 bases and J 6 bases, with 10 bases left between them. Germline V gene sequence: CDR1 MNHEY, CDR2 SVGEGT. The DNA for the CDR3 is TGTGCCAGCAGTTACGCCGGGATACCTGAAGCTTTCTTT. Translated: CASSYAGIPEAFF.

The rearrangement joins TRBV6-6 to TRBJ1-4; maybe TRBD1 (5 bases). Between the trimmed V and J ends, which lost 4 bases and 4 bases, there was a span of 16 bases. The CDR3 loop spans 16 amino acids. Germline V gene sequence: CDR1 MNHNY, CDR2 SVGAGI (reference sequence). CDR3: CASSWGIDRVNEKLFF. The CDR3 DNA follows: TGTGCCAGCAGTTGGGGGATCGACAGAGTTAATGAAAAACTGTTTTTT.

V is TRBV11-2 and J is TRBJ1-1, with TRBD1 as a possible D gene (5 bases). V shed 2 bases and J shed 8 bases, with 9 bases lying between them. The germline V gene has CDR1 SGHAT and CDR2 FQNNGV. There are 12 residues in the CDR3. The CDR3: CASSLSRQEAFF. The CDR3 coding sequence is TGTGCCAGCAGCTTATCTCGACAGGAAGCTTTCTTT.

The chain carries TRBV29-1 and TRBJ2-6; D is perhaps TRBD1 (6 bases). Trimming shortened V by 2 bases and J by 8 bases, and 13 bases separated the two germline ends. The CDR3 has 14 amino acids. Germline V gene lookup returns CDR1 SQVTM and CDR2 ANQGSEA. This chain's CDR3 is CSVEPQGRPNVLTF. CDR3 DNA sequence: TGCAGCGTTGAACCACAGGGACGACCCAACGTCCTGACTTTC.

The rearrangement uses TRBV25-1 and TRBJ2-2; 13 nucleotides agree with TRBD2. V shed 6 bases, J shed 3 bases, and the junction held 16 bases outside the gene matches. The germline gives CDR1 MGHDK, CDR2 SYGVNS. The CDR3 spans 20 residues. The CDR3 region is CASSRGSGLAGTWYTGELFF. The CDR3 nucleotides read TGTGCCAGCAGCCGCGGGTCGGGACTAGCGGGAACGTGGTACACCGGGGAGCTGTTTTTT.

Only one count was recorded for this clonotype. The rearrangement links TRBV6-5 to TRBJ2-7; no definite D call. Per the germline V gene, CDR1 is MNHEY and CDR2 is SVGAGI. V gave up 5 bases and J gave up 2 bases, with 13 bases separating them. This CDR3 contains 14 residues. The CDR3 region has the DNA TGTGCCAGCAGTCCTAGAGACTCTACCTACGAGCAGTACTTC. Its translation is CASSPRDSTYEQYF.

The V and J genes are TRBV6-4 and TRBJ2-1; D uncertain. V gave up 3 bases and J gave up 15 bases, with 15 bases separating them. This CDR3 is 12 amino acids long. CDR1 is MRHNA, CDR2 SNTAGT, per germline. The CDR3 spells CASSDGDLSLFF. The CDR3 region has the DNA TGTGCCAGCAGTGATGGGGATCTAAGCCTGTTCTTC.

The chain combines TRBV18 with TRBJ1-1; D gene uncertain. V was shortened by 5 bases and J by 11 bases, with 18 bases between the two germline ends. Germline CDR1 and CDR2: KGHSH and LQKENI. The CDR3 loop spans 13 amino acids. The CDR3 nucleotides read TGTGCCAGCTCAGGAACAGAAACCTCACGGGCTTTCTTT. Protein: CASSGTETSRAFF.

This chain links TRBV29-1 with TRBJ2-2, with D possibly being TRBD2 (5 bases). V lost 7 bases and J 6 bases, leaving 15 bases between the germline ends. This CDR3 spans 13 amino acids. Germline V gives CDR1 SQVTM, CDR2 ANQGSEA. DNA for the CDR3: TGCAGCGCCCAGGACTTCTCGCCCGGGGAGCTGTTTTTT. It is translated as CSAQDFSPGELFF.

The J gene is TRBJ2-2, the V gene TRBV2; 8 nucleotides line up with TRBD1. CDR1 is SNHLY, CDR2 FYNNEI, per germline. The CDR3 is made up of 16 amino acids. V was clipped by 5 bases and J by 3 bases; unmatched bases: 8. CDR3 sequence: CASSLRTGPDTGELFF. DNA for the CDR3: TGTGCCAGCAGTCTTCGGACAGGGCCTGACACCGGGGAGCTGTTTTTT.

The rearrangement links TRBV20-1 to TRBJ1-5, with TRBD1 as a possible D gene (5 bases). This CDR3 is built from 14 residues. Looked up from germline, CDR1 is DFQATT and CDR2 is SNEGSKA (reference sequence). Trimming removed 3 bases at V and 5 bases at J, with 14 bases between. CDR3: CSASWGTKDQPQHF. The CDR3 region has the DNA TGCAGTGCTAGTTGGGGGACCAAGGATCAGCCCCAGCATTTT.

This sequence joins TRBV20-1 and TRBJ2-7; no definite D call. The CDR3 consists of 12 residues. Germline assignment: CDR1 DFQATT and CDR2 SNEGSKA (reference sequence). Trimming cost V 4 bases and J 1 base, with 8 bases left between them. CDR3 coding DNA: TGCAGTGCTACCCCCCGGTCCTACGAGCAGTACTTC. It is translated as CSATPRSYEQYF.

The CDR3 sequence: CASRQGGHIMNTEAFF. The CDR3 coding sequence is TGTGCCAGCAGGCAGGGAGGGCATATCATGAACACTGAAGCTTTCTTT. This chain links TRBV2 with TRBJ1-1; D is possibly TRBD1 (5 bases). The CDR3 spans 16 residues. The V gene's germline CDR1 is SNHLY and CDR2 FYNNEI. Trimming cost V 6 bases and J 0 bases, with 17 bases left between them.

V is TRBV30 and J is TRBJ1-1; the match to TRBD1 covers 9 bases. V was pared by 4 bases and J by 2 bases, with 8 bases of the junction left unmatched. Germline V gene sequence: CDR1 GTSNPN, CDR2 SVGIG (reference sequence). This CDR3 spans 15 amino acids. CDR3 nucleotide sequence: TGTGCCTGGACTCGGGACAGGGTGGGTAACACTGAAGCTTTCTTT. Amino acids: CAWTRDRVGNTEAFF.

The CDR3 DNA sequence: TGTGCCAGCAGCTACGGGACACGGAGCTCTGGAAACACCATATATTTT. It translates to CASSYGTRSSGNTIYF. The chain couples TRBV7-6 to TRBJ1-3; a weak D match, TRBD1 (6 bases). CDR1 SGHVS and CDR2 FNYEAQ come from the germline V gene. V gave up 4 bases and J gave up 0 bases, with 13 bases separating them. The length of the CDR3 is 16 residues. Filled out from reference TRBV7-6 and TRBJ1-3, the complete variable domain reads GAGVSQSPRYKVTKRGQDVALRCDPISGHVSLYWYRQALGQGPEFLTYFNYEAQQDKSGLPNDRFSAERPEGSISTLTIQRTEQRDSAMYRCASSYGTRSSGNTIYFGEGSWLTVV.

The V and J genes are TRBV9 and TRBJ1-1, with a possible D match to TRBD1 (6 bases). The ends were cut back, 4 bases at V and 3 bases at J, with 19 bases in the middle. The CDR3 spans 16 residues. Germline V CDR1 and CDR2: SGDLS, YYNGEE. The chain's CDR3 is CASSHPGAPKDTEAFF. The CDR3 bases are TGTGCCAGCAGCCACCCAGGGGCCCCCAAGGACACTGAAGCTTTCTTT. The full variable domain, in which reference TRBV9 and TRBJ1-1 provide the parts outside the CDR3, is DSGVTQTPKHLITATGQRVTLRCSPRSGDLSVYWYQQSLDQGLQFLIQYYNGEERAKGNILERFSAQQFPDLHSELNLSSLELGDSALYFCASSHPGAPKDTEAFFGQGTRLTVV.